One and the same sample provided the 18 T cell receptor beta chains below, sequenced in a study of blood T cell repertoires in COVID-19. The protocol was immunoSEQ multiplex PCR, while the TCRdb copy is restricted to in-frame clones and leaves out a portion. The repertoire consists of around 140,000 clones, with about nine tenths occurring once and the leading ten covering around 4.5%. The sample was PBMCs or T cells enriched from blood (not recorded which). The origin of the receptors is a man aged 45-60 years who had recovered from COVID-19.

The chain employs TRBV28 and TRBJ2-3; tentative D call: TRBD2 (5 bases). The CDR3 spans 14 residues. V lost 8 bases and J lost 4, with 16 bases in between. Germline values: CDR1 MDHEN, CDR2 SYDVKM. CDR3 residues: CASRPSTGADTQYF. CDR3 coding DNA: TGTGCCAGCCGGCCTAGCACTGGCGCAGATACGCAGTATTTT.

CDR3 amino acids: CASSGVRRSNEKLFF. DNA of the CDR3: TGTGCCAGCAGCGGAGTCAGGAGGTCTAATGAAAAACTGTTTTTT. V gene TRBV11-2 combines with J gene TRBJ1-4, with D unclear. There are 15 residues in the CDR3. V was shortened by 5 bases and J by 3 bases, with 13 bases between the two germline ends. Germline CDR1 SGHAT, CDR2 FQNNGV.

This rearrangement joins TRBV18 to TRBJ1-1, with TRBD1 matching 11 bases. Germline CDR1 and CDR2: KGHSH and LQKENI. This CDR3 region has 16 residues. The trim removed 2 bases at V and 3 bases at J, leaving 5 bases unmatched. The CDR3 DNA is TGTGCCAGCTCACCAAGGGACAGGGGGGCAGACACTGAAGCTTTCTTT. It is translated as CASSPRDRGADTEAFF.

The chain recombines TRBV19 with TRBJ1-2, with TRBD1 identical over 7 bases. Unmatched junction bases numbered 5, after V lost 1 base and J lost 6 bases. In germline, CDR1 is LNHDA, CDR2 SQIVND (reference sequence). The CDR3 length is 14 residues. This CDR3 reads CASSIGQGENGYTF. In DNA, the CDR3 is TGTGCCAGTAGTATAGGCCAGGGGGAGAATGGCTACACCTTC.

This clone was counted between two and nine times. The V gene is TRBV11-1, the J gene TRBJ2-1, with TRBD2 identical over 12 bases. Trimming at V came to 5 bases and at J to 9 bases, leaving 5 bases not matched to a gene. Germline V gives CDR1 SGHAT, CDR2 FQDESV (reference sequence). CDR3 length: 14 amino acids. Here the CDR3 DNA reads TGTGCCAGCAGCACCGGACTAGCGGGGTTTGAGCAGTTCTTC. Translation gives CASSTGLAGFEQFF. Together with reference TRBV11-1 and TRBJ2-1, the CDR3 gives the full variable domain: EAEVAQSPRYKITEKSQAVAFWCDPISGHATLYWYRQILGQGPELLVQFQDESVVDDSQLPKDRFSAERLKGVDSTLKIQPAELGDSAMYLCASSTGLAGFEQFFGPGTRLTVL.

About this clone itself: At one end the junction does not follow the germline gene, possibly because of a read error. This sequence joins TRBV7-7 and TRBJ2-5, with 8 bases aligning to TRBD1. Germline V CDR1 and CDR2: SSHAT, FNYEAQ (reference sequence). The CDR3 covers 15 residues. The CDR3 is CASSLDRVRQETQYF. The DNA of the CDR3 is TGTGCTAGCAGCCTGGACAGGGTTCGGCAAGAGACCCAGTACTTC.

The chain carries TRBV18 and TRBJ2-7; TRBD2 is a possible D gene (7 bases). Trimming cost V 2 bases and J 8 bases, with 19 bases left between them. The CDR3 is made up of 15 amino acids. The germline V gene has CDR1 KGHSH and CDR2 LQKENI. The CDR3 loop reads CASSPSGGRHKKQYF. The CDR3, as DNA: TGTGCCAGCTCACCATCCGGGGGGCGTCACAAAAAGCAGTACTTC.

V usage is TRBV6-5 and J usage is TRBJ2-5; 7 nucleotides line up with TRBD2. Losses at the gene ends were 5 bases for V and 5 bases for J; bases not matched to a gene: 8. The length of the CDR3 is 14 residues. Germline CDR1 is MNHEY and CDR2 is SVGAGI. CDR3 region: CASSPLGGEETQYF. The CDR3 DNA follows: TGTGCCAGCAGTCCCTTGGGAGGGGAGGAGACCCAGTACTTC.

This rearrangement joins TRBV5-1 to TRBJ2-3; 8 nucleotides agree with TRBD1. V lost 5 bases and J lost 8; bases outside the gene matches: 10. The CDR3 has 14 amino acids. Germline V CDR1 and CDR2: SGHRS, YFSETQ. CDR3 coding DNA: TGCGCCAGCAGGGACAGGGCGGGAACGGGTACGCAGTATTTT. This codes for CASRDRAGTGTQYF. Full variable domain (outside the CDR3, taken from reference TRBV5-1 and TRBJ2-3): KAGVTQTPRYLIKTRGQQVTLSCSPISGHRSVSWYQQTPGQGLQFLFEYFSETQRNKGNFPGRFSGRQFSNSRSEMNVSTLELGDSALYLCASRDRAGTGTQYFGPGTRLTVL.

The chain links TRBV7-9 to TRBJ1-2; D is unclear. This CDR3 region has 13 residues. Germline V CDR1 and CDR2: SEHNR, FQNEAQ (reference sequence). Trimming took 4 bases from V and 8 from J, leaving 14 bases between them. CDR3 loop: CASSSYAESGYTF. The CDR3 coding sequence is TGTGCCAGCAGCTCGTACGCCGAGTCGGGCTACACCTTC.

The chain combines TRBV4-1 with TRBJ1-1; possible D gene TRBD1, 5 bases. CDR1 is MGHRA, CDR2 YSYEKL, per germline. V was shortened by 2 bases and J by 0 bases, with 13 bases between the two germline ends. CDR3 length: 16 amino acids. CDR3 region: CASSQQTGTLNTEAFF. Here the CDR3 DNA reads TGCGCCAGCAGCCAACAGACCGGGACTTTGAACACTGAAGCTTTCTTT.

V usage is TRBV12-3 or TRBV12-4 and J usage is TRBJ1-6, with D unclear. This CDR3 spans 12 amino acids. V lost 6 bases to trimming and J lost 8 bases, with 8 bases between them. The CDR3 region is CASSLEYSPLHF. The CDR3, as DNA: TGTGCCAGCAGCCTGGAGTATTCACCCCTCCACTTT.

The V call is TRBV6-2 or TRBV6-3, the J call TRBJ1-2; tentative D call: TRBD1 (5 bases). Germline assignment: CDR1 MNHEY and CDR2 SVGEGT. This CDR3 contains 14 residues. Trimming took off 5 bases at V and 8 bases at J, with 18 bases between the two ends. CDR3 coding DNA: TGTGCCAGCAGTGCCGGGGGGATGCGGAGCGGCTACACCTTC. The encoded protein is CASSAGGMRSGYTF.

The rearrangement uses TRBV19 and TRBJ2-1, with 9 bases that match TRBD2. V shed 6 bases and J 8 bases; nucleotides not matched to a gene: 5. Germline V gene sequence: CDR1 LNHDA, CDR2 SQIVND (reference sequence). This CDR3 is 13 amino acids long. The CDR3 loop is CASRGGGEDEQFF. CDR3 DNA: TGTGCCAGTAGAGGCGGGGGGGAAGATGAGCAGTTCTTC.

The rearrangement uses TRBV6-2 or TRBV6-3 and TRBJ1-1, with 7 bases aligning to TRBD1. Germline V gene data show CDR1 as MNHEY and CDR2 as SVGEGT. Trimming took 5 bases from V and 1 from J; bases not matched to a gene: 4. The CDR3 is made up of 14 amino acids. The CDR3 reads CASSKQGKNTEAFF. DNA of the CDR3: TGTGCCAGCAGTAAACAGGGGAAGAACACTGAAGCTTTCTTT.

V gene TRBV2 combines with J gene TRBJ2-4; 9 nucleotides match TRBD1. Germline lookup yields CDR1 SNHLY and CDR2 FYNNEI. This CDR3 spans 13 amino acids. With 6 bases clipped from V and 11 bases from J, the junction kept 8 bases outside the gene matches. CDR3 sequence: CASSMGQGGVQYF. As DNA, the CDR3 is TGTGCCAGCAGCATGGGACAGGGTGGGGTTCAGTACTTC.

This chain links TRBV7-8 with TRBJ2-5; the match to TRBD1 covers 7 bases. Trimming took 5 bases from V and 5 from J; bases not matched to a gene: 5. Germline CDR1 SGHVS, CDR2 FQNEAQ. The CDR3 runs to 13 residues. The CDR3 loop reads CASSRARGETQYF. CDR3 in DNA: TGTGCCAGCAGCCGCGCCAGGGGGGAGACCCAGTACTTC.

This chain uses TRBV7-2 with TRBJ1-1; 9 bases are a match to TRBD1. This CDR3 has 15 amino acids. Germline V CDR1 and CDR2: SGHTA, FQGNSA. The J segment lost 8 bases and the V segment lost 3 bases, leaving 10 bases of the junction unmatched. CDR3 region: CASSFRDREGGEAFF. As DNA, the CDR3 is TGTGCCAGCAGCTTCCGGGACAGGGAGGGGGGAGAAGCTTTCTTT.